A selection of T cell receptor beta chains follows, all from one sample in a study of blood T cell repertoires in COVID-19. TCRdb's copy holds only in-frame clones and misses some; the assay was immunoSEQ multiplex PCR. The sample records about 100,000 clones, roughly 84% being singletons. The sample taken for sequencing was peripheral blood. These receptors all stem from a human donor in a cohort sampled during active COVID-19. Each CDR3 is given with its conserved first and last residue. Fields, in order: V gene, D gene, clone size, J gene, CDR3 DNA, CDR3 protein. D genes are given only for firm matches. Rows give clone size only sometimes, using once, few, many, or a class for an expanded clone.

TRBV7-9	TRBD2	NA	TRBJ2-5	TGTGCCAGCAGCATGTCGGGAGGGATGGAGACCCAGTACTTC	CASSMSGGMETQYF
TRBV3-1/TRBV3-2	TRBD2	NA	TRBJ2-3	TGTGCCAGCAGCCGCTTAGCGGGAGTGGGGACAGATACGCAGTATTTT	CASSRLAGVGTDTQYF
TRBV19	NA	NA	TRBJ2-7	TGTGCCAGTAGTAACCCACAGGCGTACGGTACCGACGAGCAGTACTTC	CASSNPQAYGTDEQYF
TRBV5-4	NA	NA	TRBJ2-5	TGTGCCAGCAGCTTGGGACAGGCCCTGGGCGAGACCCAGTACTTC	CASSLGQALGETQYF
TRBV6-6	NA	NA	TRBJ2-3	TGTGCCAGCAGCCCCGACAGGAGGACGCAGTATTTT	CASSPDRRTQYF
TRBV19	NA	NA	TRBJ1-5	TGTGCCAGTAGTACTACAGGTCGTAATCAGCCCCAGCATTTT	CASSTTGRNQPQHF
TRBV19	NA	NA	TRBJ1-5	TGTGCCAGTAGTCCTTGGACGGGAAAGCCTCAGCCCCAGCATTTT	CASSPWTGKPQPQHF
TRBV7-9	NA	once	TRBJ2-1	TGTGCCAGCAGCCCACGGACTGGAGTTTACAATGAGCAGTTCTTC	CASSPRTGVYNEQFF
TRBV12-3/TRBV12-4	NA	NA	TRBJ1-2	TGTGCCAGCAGCCCCCTTGTTAACTATGGCTACACCTTC	CASSPLVNYGYTF
TRBV5-1	TRBD2	once	TRBJ2-1	TGCGCCAGCAGCGCCGGGACTAGCTACAATGAGCAGTTCTTC	CASSAGTSYNEQFF
TRBV5-1	TRBD2	NA	TRBJ2-1	TGCGCCAGCAGCTCGGGGCCTCTAGCGGGAGCCTACAATGAGCAGTTCTTC	CASSSGPLAGAYNEQFF
TRBV5-4	NA	NA	TRBJ2-7	TGTGCCAGCAGCTTGGACAGGTCAACCTACGAGCAGTACTTC	CASSLDRSTYEQYF
TRBV7-9	NA	many	TRBJ2-1	TGTGCCAGCAGCAGACTCCAGAATGAGCAGTTCTTC	CASSRLQNEQFF
TRBV7-3	TRBD1	NA	TRBJ2-1	TGTGCCAGCAGCTTAACCCTTCCAGGGGGTGAGCAGTTCTTC	CASSLTLPGGEQFF
TRBV5-1	NA	once	TRBJ2-7	TGCGCCAGCAGCGTTAGCGGTAACGTACGAGAGCAGTACTTC	CASSVSGNVREQYF
TRBV27	NA	NA	TRBJ1-5	TGTGCCAGCATGGGTGGGGCACTCAACCAGCCCCAGCATTTT	CASMGGALNQPQHF
TRBV5-1	TRBD1	once	TRBJ2-7	TGCGCCAGCAGCTCGGGACAGGAGTTCTACGAGCAGTACTTC	CASSSGQEFYEQYF
TRBV2	NA	few	TRBJ2-1	TGTGCCAGCAGCGCGCACGATGAGCAGTTCTTC	CASSAHDEQFF
TRBV9	NA	NA	TRBJ2-4	TGTGCCAGCAGCGCGACGCCGACAGCCCTAGCCAAAAACATTCAGTACTTC	CASSATPTALAKNIQYF
TRBV28	TRBD1	once	TRBJ2-7	TGTGCCAGTTACAGGGGGTTTGGATACGAGCAGTACTTC	CASYRGFGYEQYF
TRBV6-6	TRBD1	NA	TRBJ2-5	TGTGCCAGCAGTTATTCGGACAGGGACCAAGAGACCCAGTACTTC	CASSYSDRDQETQYF
TRBV4-3	TRBD1	NA	TRBJ2-7	TGCGCCAGCAGCCAAAAACAGGGGTACGAGCAGTACTTC	CASSQKQGYEQYF
TRBV7-2	NA	once	TRBJ2-7	TGTGCCAGCAGCTTAACCGCCGCTCCTGGGTCGGCGGGGGCTTACGAGCAGTACTTC	CASSLTAAPGSAGAYEQYF
TRBV12-3/TRBV12-4	NA	NA	TRBJ1-1	TGTGCCAGCAGTTTAGGCGCGGGCACTGAAGCTTTCTTT	CASSLGAGTEAFF
TRBV20-1	NA	NA	TRBJ2-4	TGCAGTGCTAGTTCGGGGGGCTGGGACATTCAGTACTTC	CSASSGGWDIQYF
TRBV11-3	TRBD1	NA	TRBJ2-2	TGTGCCAGCAGCTTAGTTCCCCGACAGGGTCAGAACACCGGGGAGCTGTTTTTT	CASSLVPRQGQNTGELFF
TRBV18	NA	NA	TRBJ1-2	TGTGCCAGCTCACCACGTGGAGGGGACTCGGCTAACTATGGCTACACCTTC	CASSPRGGDSANYGYTF
TRBV19	NA	NA	TRBJ1-2	TGTGCCAGTAGCCGAGACCCGGACACCTCCTGGGGCTACACCTTC	CASSRDPDTSWGYTF
TRBV5-1	TRBD2	NA	TRBJ2-4	TGCGCCAGCAGCTTGGCACAACGGGGGGACATTCAGTACTTC	CASSLAQRGDIQYF
TRBV20-1	NA	few	TRBJ1-2	TGCAGTGCTATGGACAGTGGCTACACCTTC	CSAMDSGYTF
TRBV6-5	NA	NA	TRBJ1-2	TGTGCCAGCAGCAACAGTCTTGGGGGGGGAGGCTACACCTTC	CASSNSLGGGGYTF
TRBV3-1/TRBV3-2	NA	NA	TRBJ1-2	TGTGCCAGCAGCCAAGCAATTAACTATGGCTACACCTTC	CASSQAINYGYTF
TRBV3-1/TRBV3-2	TRBD2	NA	TRBJ2-3	TGTGCCAGCAGCCAAGATAATGGTGGGACTATTGAGGTTTTT	CASSQDNGGTIEVF
TRBV7-9	NA	NA	TRBJ2-3	TGTGCCAGCAGCGTCTGGGACTCTCCGGCAGATACGCAGTATTTT	CASSVWDSPADTQYF
TRBV19	TRBD2	once	TRBJ2-7	TGTGCCAGTAGTATAGGGACTAGCGGCAGCTCCTACGAGCAGTACTTC	CASSIGTSGSSYEQYF
TRBV24-1	NA	NA	TRBJ2-3	TGTGCCACCAGTGATCCCGACCGGGGAGATACGCAGTATTTT	CATSDPDRGDTQYF
TRBV5-1	TRBD1	NA	TRBJ2-5	TGCGCCAGCAGCCTCGGACAGGTGCTCCAAGAGACCCAGTACTTC	CASSLGQVLQETQYF
TRBV7-2	NA	NA	TRBJ2-4	TGTGCCAGCAGCTTGAATAGTGGGCAGGGGGCCAAAAACATTCAGTACTTC	CASSLNSGQGAKNIQYF
TRBV7-3	NA	NA	TRBJ2-1	TGTGCCAGCAGCTTACGTGAAGCCTCCTACAATGAGCAGTTCTTC	CASSLREASYNEQFF
TRBV9	TRBD2	NA	TRBJ2-3	TGTGCCAGCAGCCCCTCGGTGGCGGGAGGGGTAGATACGCAGTATTTT	CASSPSVAGGVDTQYF
TRBV19	NA	NA	TRBJ2-1	TGTGCCAGTAGTATAGGAGGTGCGGGCGACCTAAGCTCCTACAATGAGCAGTTCTTC	CASSIGGAGDLSSYNEQFF
TRBV7-3	NA	NA	TRBJ2-1	TGTGCCAGCAGCTTATCAATTGCCGCAGGGCCCTACAATGAGCAGTTCTTC	CASSLSIAAGPYNEQFF
TRBV5-1	TRBD1	NA	TRBJ1-5	TGCGCCAGCAGCGCGACAGGGGGAGGTCAGCCCCAGCATTTT	CASSATGGGQPQHF
TRBV30	NA	few	TRBJ2-1	TGTGCCTGGACTTCCTACAATGAGCAGTTCTTC	CAWTSYNEQFF
TRBV19	TRBD1	NA	TRBJ2-7	TGTGCCAGTAGTATCACCGGGACAGAGTCATCCTTGCAGTACTTC	CASSITGTESSLQYF
TRBV30	NA	NA	TRBJ2-1	TGTGCCTGGAGTGTAGCTCCAAAGCAGTTCTTC	CAWSVAPKQFF
TRBV6-6	TRBD1	NA	TRBJ1-1	TGTGCCAGCAGTGACCGGGACAGTCGCACTGAAGCTTTCTTT	CASSDRDSRTEAFF
TRBV6-4	NA	NA	TRBJ2-7	TGTGCCAGCAGTGACTTATGGCTAGCTGACACCTACGAGCAGTACTTC	CASSDLWLADTYEQYF
TRBV4-2	NA	once	TRBJ1-3	TGTGCCAGCAGCCAAGCAGGGGCTAATGGAAACACCATATATTTT	CASSQAGANGNTIYF
TRBV5-1	NA	NA	TRBJ2-4	TGCGCCAGCAGCTTGGACGGGATGGGTCTAGCCAAAAACATTCAGTACTTC	CASSLDGMGLAKNIQYF
TRBV5-1	TRBD2	NA	TRBJ2-7	TGCGCCAGCAGCTTGGGTAATAGCGGGGCGTACGAGCAGTACTTC	CASSLGNSGAYEQYF
TRBV7-2	NA	few	TRBJ1-4	TGTGCCAGCAGCACCCGGACAGTTACTTTCGGTAATGAAAAACTGTTTTTT	CASSTRTVTFGNEKLFF
TRBV20-1	NA	NA	TRBJ2-1	TGCAGTGCTAGTGACGGGTCCAATGAGCAGTTCTTC	CSASDGSNEQFF